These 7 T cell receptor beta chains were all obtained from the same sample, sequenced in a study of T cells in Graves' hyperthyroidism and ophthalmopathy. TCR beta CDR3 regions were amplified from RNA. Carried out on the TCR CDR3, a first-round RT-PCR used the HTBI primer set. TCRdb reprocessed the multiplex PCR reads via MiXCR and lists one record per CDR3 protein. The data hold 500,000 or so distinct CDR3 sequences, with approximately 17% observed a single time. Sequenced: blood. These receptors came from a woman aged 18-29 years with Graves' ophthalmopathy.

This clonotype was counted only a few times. The CDR3 DNA is TGTGCCAGCAGTTTCGGGGGCGGGGGGGGTGTAGAGACCCAGTACTTC. Protein product: CASSFGGGGGVETQYF. V usage is TRBV27 and J usage is TRBJ2-5, with TRBD2 matching 9 bases. The CDR3 contains 16 residues. The germline gives CDR1 MNHEY, CDR2 SMNVEV (reference sequence). The trim removed 3 bases at V and 4 bases at J, leaving 9 bases unmatched.

CDR3 in amino acids: CASSLAGTGANEKLFF. CDR3 DNA: TGTGCCAGCAGTTTAGCCGGGACGGGAGCTAATGAAAAACTGTTTTTT. The chain links TRBV12-3 or TRBV12-4 to TRBJ1-4, with D perhaps matching TRBD1 (5 bases). CDR3 length equals 16 residues. The germline V and J ends were trimmed by 0 bases and 3 bases, with 11 bases remaining between them.

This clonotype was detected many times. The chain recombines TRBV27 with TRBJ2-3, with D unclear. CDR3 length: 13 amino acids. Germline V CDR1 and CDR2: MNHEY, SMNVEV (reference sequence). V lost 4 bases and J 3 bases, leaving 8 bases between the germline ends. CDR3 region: CASSSLGTDTQYF. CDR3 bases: TGTGCCAGCAGTTCGCTGGGTACAGATACGCAGTATTTT.

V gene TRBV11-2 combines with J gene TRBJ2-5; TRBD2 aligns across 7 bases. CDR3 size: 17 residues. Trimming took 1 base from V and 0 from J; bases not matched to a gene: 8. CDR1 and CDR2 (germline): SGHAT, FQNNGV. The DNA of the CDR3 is TGTGCCAGCAGCTTAGGGCTAGCGGACCTGTACCAAGAGACCCAGTACTTC. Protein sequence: CASSLGLADLYQETQYF.

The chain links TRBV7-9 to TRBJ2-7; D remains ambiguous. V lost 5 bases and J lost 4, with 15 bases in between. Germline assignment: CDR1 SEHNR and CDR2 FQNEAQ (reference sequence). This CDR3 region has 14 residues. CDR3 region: CASSPRSNRYEQYF. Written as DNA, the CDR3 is TGTGCCAGCAGCCCCCGGTCAAATCGTTACGAGCAGTACTTC. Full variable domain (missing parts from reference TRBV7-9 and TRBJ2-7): DTGVSQNPRHKITKRGQNVTFRCDPISEHNRLYWYRQTLGQGPEFLTYFQNEAQLEKSRLLSDRFSAERPKGSFSTLEIQRTEQGDSAMYLCASSPRSNRYEQYFGPGTRLTVT.

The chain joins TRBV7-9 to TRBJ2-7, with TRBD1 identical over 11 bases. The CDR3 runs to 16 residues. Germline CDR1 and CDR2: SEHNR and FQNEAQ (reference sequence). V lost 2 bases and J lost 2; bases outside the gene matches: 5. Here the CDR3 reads CASSLRDRGGAYEQYF. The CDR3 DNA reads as TGTGCCAGCAGCTTACGGGACAGGGGGGGGGCCTACGAGCAGTACTTC.

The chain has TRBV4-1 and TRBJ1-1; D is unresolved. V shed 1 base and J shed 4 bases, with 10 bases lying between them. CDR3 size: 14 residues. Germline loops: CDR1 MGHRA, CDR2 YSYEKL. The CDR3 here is CASSQANRRTEAFF. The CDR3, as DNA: TGCGCCAGCAGCCAAGCTAACCGGCGCACTGAAGCTTTCTTT.